The 14 T cell receptor beta chains below all came from one sample that was sequenced in a study of blood T cell dynamics during melanoma immunotherapy. Documented time point: week 3, after first cycle of checkpoint inhibitor. Only in-frame clones appear in the TCRdb table, and some are missing; sequencing was by immunoSEQ multiplex PCR. The sample comprises approximately 17,000 clones, about 90% of which are singletons, and 7.5% to 9.5% rests with the top ten. The material sequenced was blood, taken from a patient treated with checkpoint blockade. Source of these receptors: a human donor with melanoma.

This sequence joins TRBV11-2 and TRBJ2-3, with 8 positions matching TRBD2. The CDR3 runs to 17 residues. V was clipped by 7 bases and J by 4 bases; unmatched bases: 16. The V gene's germline CDR1 is SGHAT and CDR2 FQNNGV. The CDR3 spells CASTSFGWREAPDTQYF. As DNA, the CDR3 is TGTGCCAGCACTTCCTTTGGGTGGCGGGAGGCCCCAGATACGCAGTATTTT.

The J gene is TRBJ2-2, the V gene TRBV7-2; a possible D gene is TRBD2 (6 bases). V was shortened by 2 bases and J by 2 bases, with 9 bases between the two germline ends. The CDR3 is made up of 15 amino acids. Looked up from germline, CDR1 is SGHTA and CDR2 is FQGNSA. The CDR3 nucleotides read TGTGCCAGCAGCTTAAAACTAGCTAACACCGGGGAGCTGTTTTTT. Protein sequence: CASSLKLANTGELFF.

The J gene is TRBJ2-1, the V gene TRBV5-1; TRBD1 is a possible D gene (6 bases). Trimming cost V 4 bases and J 9 bases, with 14 bases left between them. The CDR3 is 13 residues long. Germline CDR1 reads SGHRS; CDR2 reads YFSETQ. CDR3 sequence: CASSAYRDTEQFF. CDR3 coding DNA: TGCGCCAGCAGCGCCTACAGGGATACTGAGCAGTTCTTC.

This clone appeared a single time. This chain joins TRBV13 and TRBJ2-3; 11 bases are a match to TRBD2. Germline CDR1 PRHDT, CDR2 FYEKMQ (reference sequence). The CDR3 loop spans 16 amino acids. With 4 bases clipped from V and 5 bases from J, the junction kept 8 bases outside the gene matches. The CDR3 region has the DNA TGTGCCAGCAGCTCTCCTAGCGGGAGGATGGGAGATACGCAGTATTTT. It encodes CASSSPSGRMGDTQYF.

This clone was found once. This chain uses TRBV10-3 with TRBJ2-1; D is unresolved. Germline V gene sequence: CDR1 ENHRY, CDR2 SYGVKD. V was shortened by 4 bases and J by 5 bases, with 9 bases between the two germline ends. The CDR3 has 13 residues. The CDR3 nucleotides read TGTGCCATCAGTGGGACCTACAACAATGAGCAGTTCTTC. Amino acids: CAISGTYNNEQFF.

The gene calls are TRBV6-1 and TRBJ1-5; D gene unclear. Trimming shortened V by 1 base and J by 4 bases, and 5 bases separated the two germline ends. Germline V gene lookup returns CDR1 MNHNS and CDR2 SASEGT. The CDR3 spans 13 residues. DNA of the CDR3: TGTGCCAGCAGTGAAGTCTCAAATCAGCCCCAGCATTTT. Protein product: CASSEVSNQPQHF.

The rearrangement uses TRBV5-8 and TRBJ1-2; D call uncertain. This CDR3 is built from 9 residues. Germline V gene data show CDR1 as SGHTS and CDR2 as YDEGEE. V lost 7 bases to trimming and J lost 7 bases, with 5 bases between them. In nucleotides, the CDR3 is TGTGCCAGCCCGTCTGGCTACACCTTC. Translation: CASPSGYTF.

Details on this clone: A read error may produce the germline difference seen at one junction end. V usage is TRBV19 and J usage is TRBJ1-2, with 10 nucleotides matching TRBD1. Germline assignment: CDR1 LNHDA and CDR2 SQIVND (reference sequence). This CDR3 region has 13 residues. In DNA, the CDR3 is TGTGCCAGTAGTATTCGACAGGGGGCACTCCTTGCCTTC. It specifies CASSIRQGALLAF.

V usage is TRBV27 and J usage is TRBJ1-4, with TRBD1 as a possible D gene (6 bases). Germline V gives CDR1 MNHEY, CDR2 SMNVEV (reference sequence). V was shortened by 10 bases and J by 0 bases, with 9 bases between the two germline ends. CDR3 length: 13 residues. The CDR3 loop is CATDRSTNEKLFF. As DNA, the CDR3 is TGTGCCACCGACAGGTCAACTAATGAAAAACTGTTTTTT.

The rearrangement links TRBV11-2 to TRBJ2-5; tentatively, D is TRBD1 or TRBD2 (5 bases each). Germline values: CDR1 SGHAT, CDR2 FQNNGV. CDR3 length equals 13 residues. Trimming cost V 5 bases and J 7 bases, with 14 bases left between them. The CDR3 region is CASSPSGTGTQYF. CDR3 in DNA: TGTGCCAGCAGCCCTTCGGGGACGGGGACCCAGTACTTC.

This CDR3 reads CASTAGVGEEKLFF. In DNA form, the CDR3 reads TGTGCCAGCACCGCAGGGGTAGGGGAAGAAAAACTGTTTTTT. The chain links TRBV6-1 to TRBJ1-4, with D perhaps matching TRBD1 (6 bases). Trimming cost V 7 bases and J 8 bases, with 17 bases left between them. Germline loops: CDR1 MNHNS, CDR2 SASEGT. The length of the CDR3 is 14 residues.

The chain has TRBV25-1 and TRBJ2-1; D tentatively reads TRBD1 or TRBD2 (5 bases each). There are 13 residues in the CDR3. V lost 4 bases, J lost 2 bases, and 6 bases lay in between. Germline CDR1 is MGHDK and CDR2 is SYGVNS. The CDR3 DNA sequence: TGTGCCAGCAGTGGGGGACCCTACAATGAGCAGTTCTTC. It translates to CASSGGPYNEQFF.

The chain carries TRBV5-6 and TRBJ2-7; D uncertain. Trimming removed 1 base from V and 2 bases from J, with 13 bases in between. Germline V CDR1 and CDR2: SGHDT, YYEEEE. The CDR3 length is 15 residues. CDR3 loop: CASSLRSVPAYEQYF. The CDR3 DNA sequence: TGTGCCAGCAGCTTGAGGAGTGTTCCGGCCTACGAGCAGTACTTC.

The chain employs TRBV5-1 and TRBJ1-2; TRBD1 might be the D (5 bases). Germline CDR1 and CDR2: SGHRS and YFSETQ. Between the trimmed V and J ends, which lost 0 bases and 7 bases, there was a span of 13 bases. CDR3 size: 14 residues. The CDR3 bases are TGCGCCAGCAGCTTGGTGGGACTGGATGGTGGCTACACCTTC. Its translation: CASSLVGLDGGYTF.